The 14 T cell receptor beta chains below all came from one sample that was sequenced in a study of T cell responses to AZD1222 COVID-19 vaccine. Data came from immunoSEQ multiplex PCR; TCRdb stores just in-frame clones and leaves some out. Among about 73,000 clones listed, about 91% were seen once. Sequencing was performed on peripheral blood, taken on day 0 of AZD1222 vaccination. The receptors were gathered from an adult in good health.

The V call is TRBV28, the J call TRBJ1-4; D might be TRBD1 (6 bases). Germline V lookup: CDR1 MDHEN, CDR2 SYDVKM. V was cut by 5 bases and J by 1 base, with 17 bases left in between. The CDR3 sequence is 17 residues long. For the CDR3, the DNA is TGTGCCAGCAGTACACGAGGGGGGGCTGAAACTAATGAAAAACTGTTTTTT. Translation gives CASSTRGGAETNEKLFF. Together with reference TRBV28 and TRBJ1-4, the CDR3 gives the full variable domain: DVKVTQSSRYLVKRTGEKVFLECVQDMDHENMFWYRQDPGLGLRLIYFSYDVKMKEKGDIPEGYSVSREKKERFSLILESASTNQTSMYLCASSTRGGAETNEKLFFGSGTQLSVL.

The chain joins TRBV5-6 to TRBJ1-3; D not resolved. Looked up from germline, CDR1 is SGHDT and CDR2 is YYEEEE. The CDR3 runs 16 residues. V lost 1 base, J lost 0 bases, and 11 bases lay in between. The CDR3 sequence is CASSLWGMNSGNTIYF. The CDR3 region has the DNA TGTGCCAGCAGCTTGTGGGGTATGAACTCTGGAAACACCATATATTTT.

This chain connects TRBV15 to TRBJ1-5, with 7 bases aligning to TRBD1. The V and J ends lost 0 bases and 6 bases, in that order; junction bases with no gene match: 11. Germline CDR1 and CDR2: LNHNV and YYDKDF (reference sequence). The CDR3 has 17 amino acids. The CDR3 reads CATSREWDSRYTQPQHF. CDR3 nucleotide sequence: TGTGCCACCAGCAGAGAATGGGACAGTAGGTATACTCAGCCCCAGCATTTT.

V and J are TRBV21-1 and TRBJ1-1. TRBV21-1 is an annotated pseudogene. This CDR3 contains 15 residues. The CDR3 sequence: CASSSSGTGGTEAFF. The CDR3 coding sequence is TGTGCCAGCAGCAGTTCCGGGACCGGGGGCACTGAAGCTTTCTTT.

The chain is built from TRBV27 and TRBJ1-5; TRBD1 matches at 8 bases. This CDR3 comprises 14 residues. Per the germline V gene, CDR1 is MNHEY and CDR2 is SMNVEV (reference sequence). V gave up 3 bases and J gave up 11 bases; unmatched junction bases: 9. In DNA form, the CDR3 reads TGTGCCAGCAGTTTCCGGGACAGGTTTAGGGCCCAGCATTTT. This codes for CASSFRDRFRAQHF.

The genes are TRBV5-1 and TRBJ2-2, with 10 bases fitting TRBD1. J gave up 0 bases and V 4 bases, and 6 bases lay outside the gene matches. This CDR3 contains 17 residues. CDR1 SGHRS and CDR2 YFSETQ come from the germline V gene. DNA of the CDR3: TGCGCCAGCAGCATACGGACAGGGGGTTCGAACACCGGGGAGCTGTTTTTT. It translates to CASSIRTGGSNTGELFF.

The rearrangement links TRBV3-1 (or the pseudogene TRBV3-2) to TRBJ2-1; weak D call: TRBD1 (6 bases). Germline V gene data show CDR1 as LGHDT and CDR2 as YNNKEL (reference sequence). CDR3 size: 12 residues. With 0 bases removed from V and 9 bases from J, the gap between germline ends came to 6 bases. CDR3: CASSQDRGEQFF. CDR3 coding DNA: TGTGCCAGCAGCCAAGACAGGGGTGAGCAGTTCTTC.

The gene calls are TRBV5-4 and TRBJ2-7; D may be TRBD1 (5 bases). CDR3 length: 13 residues. Germline lookup yields CDR1 SGHNT and CDR2 YYREEE (reference sequence). Trimming removed 2 bases at V and 5 bases at J, with 11 bases between. This CDR3 reads CASSFPGNNEQYF. DNA for the CDR3: TGTGCCAGCAGCTTTCCAGGGAACAACGAGCAGTACTTC.

This chain connects TRBV9 to TRBJ2-3; D not certain. Trimming removed 0 bases from V and 4 bases from J, with 3 bases in between. The germline V gene has CDR1 SGDLS and CDR2 YYNGEE. There are 12 residues in the CDR3. CDR3 sequence: CASSVDADTQYF. Written as DNA, the CDR3 is TGTGCCAGCAGCGTAGACGCAGATACGCAGTATTTT.

The chain links TRBV9 to TRBJ1-1, with TRBD1 matching over 9 bases. The junction had 11 bases not matched to a gene; V was cut back by 0 bases and J by 11 bases. The CDR3 loop spans 15 amino acids. The germline V gene encodes CDR1 SGDLS and CDR2 YYNGEE. CDR3: CASSVGALGQGQAFF. CDR3 nucleotide sequence: TGTGCCAGCAGCGTAGGGGCCTTAGGACAGGGGCAGGCTTTCTTT. The whole variable domain, remainder taken from reference TRBV9 and TRBJ1-1, is DSGVTQTPKHLITATGQRVTLRCSPRSGDLSVYWYQQSLDQGLQFLIQYYNGEERAKGNILERFSAQQFPDLHSELNLSSLELGDSALYFCASSVGALGQGQAFFGQGTRLTVV.

The V gene is TRBV6-5, the J gene TRBJ2-6; D is ambiguous. The CDR3 is 16 residues long. CDR1 is MNHEY, CDR2 SVGAGI, per germline. V lost 4 bases to trimming and J lost 3 bases, with 13 bases between them. This CDR3 reads CASSFSSNYGANVLTF. The CDR3 nucleotides read TGTGCCAGCAGTTTTAGCAGCAATTATGGGGCCAACGTCCTGACTTTC.

The chain combines TRBV11-2 with TRBJ2-7, with 9 bases fitting TRBD1. V shed 0 bases and J 4 bases; nucleotides not matched to a gene: 4. The CDR3 totals 15 residues. Germline assignment: CDR1 SGHAT and CDR2 FQNNGV. The DNA of the CDR3 is TGTGCCAGCAGCTTAGAGAGGGGACAGGGTTACGAGCAGTACTTC. Translated: CASSLERGQGYEQYF.

This clone was observed once. V gene TRBV15 combines with J gene TRBJ2-5; D could derive from TRBD1 or TRBD2 (5 bases each). In germline, CDR1 is LNHNV, CDR2 YYDKDF (reference sequence). With 1 base removed from V and 8 bases from J, the gap between germline ends came to 20 bases. The CDR3 is 16 amino acids. The CDR3 DNA follows: TGTGCCACCAGCAGAGTTTTGATAGGGGAGTCTTTTACCCAGTACTTC. It specifies CATSRVLIGESFTQYF.

The sample holds one count of this clone. The V and J genes are TRBV11-2 and TRBJ2-3; possibly TRBD2 for D (6 bases). Germline V CDR1 and CDR2: SGHAT, FQNNGV. Trimming took off 4 bases at V and 2 bases at J, with 10 bases between the two ends. The CDR3 has 14 amino acids. CDR3: CASSSRDSTDTQYF. DNA for the CDR3: TGTGCCAGCAGCTCTCGGGACTCCACAGATACGCAGTATTTT.